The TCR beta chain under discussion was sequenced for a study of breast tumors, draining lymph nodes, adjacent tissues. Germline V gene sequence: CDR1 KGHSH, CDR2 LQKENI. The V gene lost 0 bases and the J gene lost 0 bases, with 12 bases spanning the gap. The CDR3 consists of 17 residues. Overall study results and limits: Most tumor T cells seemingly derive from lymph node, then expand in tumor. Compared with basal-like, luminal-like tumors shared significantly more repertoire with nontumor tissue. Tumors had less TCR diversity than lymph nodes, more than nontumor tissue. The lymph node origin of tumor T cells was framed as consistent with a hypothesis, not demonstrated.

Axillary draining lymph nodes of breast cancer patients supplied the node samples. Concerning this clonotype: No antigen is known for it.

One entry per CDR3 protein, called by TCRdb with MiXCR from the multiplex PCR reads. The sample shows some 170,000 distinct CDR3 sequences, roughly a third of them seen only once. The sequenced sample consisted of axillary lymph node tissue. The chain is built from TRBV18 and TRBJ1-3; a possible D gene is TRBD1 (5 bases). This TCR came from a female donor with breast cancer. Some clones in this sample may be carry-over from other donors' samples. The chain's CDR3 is CASSPPAGRVSGNTIYF. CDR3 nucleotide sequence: TGTGCCAGCTCACCACCGGCAGGGAGGGTCTCTGGAAACACCATATATTTT. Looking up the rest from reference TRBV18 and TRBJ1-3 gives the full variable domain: NAGVMQNPRHLVRRRGQEARLRCSPMKGHSHVYWYRQLPEEGLKFMVYLQKENIIDESGMPKERFSAEFPKEGPSILRIQQVVRGDSAAYFCASSPPAGRVSGNTIYFGEGSWLTVV.